This TCR beta chain derives from a study of blood T cell repertoires in COVID-19 (dated by TCRdb to 2018 to 2020). For context, the study as a whole: The collaborator samples originated in the United States, Italy and Spain and spanned the acute and convalescent phases of COVID-19. The repertoires were made available in a free public database intended to serve as a resource for research on the immune response to SARS-CoV-2. HLA class I and class II types, where available, came from metadata supplied by the sample provider rather than from assay-based typing. A de-identified subject ID, COVID-19 status, age in years and sex were almost always included in the sample metadata. The material from the prospective study consisted of cDNA or gDNA derived from T cells, B-cell-depleted T cells, or PBMCs. The dataset comprised deeply sampled blood TCRbeta repertoires from subjects exposed to, actively infected with, or recovered from COVID-19. Samples were obtained from the ongoing ImmuneRACE study (first 160 participants) and from about 1,300 subjects provided by 6 global collaborators.

Participants in the prospective study were enrolled through a virtual design, were aged about 18 to 90 years, and lived in about two dozen United States geographic areas. In the prospective study, cohorts were assigned on the basis of participant-reported clinical history obtained from a screening survey and a study questionnaire. Recovered participants in ImmuneRACE Cohort 3 were defined as having two consecutive negative NP/OP PCR tests, clearance from a healthcare professional, or resolution of symptoms. In the prospective study, mobile phlebotomists collected whole blood, serum and a nasopharyngeal or oropharyngeal swab from each participant. Participants in the prospective study had the option to provide additional blood draws and questionnaires over an approximately 2-month period. Blood samples from the prospective study were shipped frozen or at room temperature prior to DNA extraction.

Broad study findings and their caveats: The quantity of clinical and demographic metadata differed by source and by participant and was supplied without curation.

The immunoSEQ Assay, a bias-controlled multiplex PCR, was used to amplify TCRbeta CDR3 regions from genomic DNA. For the original study's pipeline: The number of nucleated cells in each sample was estimated by amplification of reference gene primers within the assay. Sequence reads were collapsed and filtered to measure the absolute abundance of every unique TCRbeta CDR3 rearrangement. Productive Simpson clonality was computed per sample as the square root of Simpson's diversity index over productive rearrangements. Sourced from immuneACCESS, this table was stored by TCRdb with only in-frame sequences that have V and J called. A share of the clones is absent; for the studies checked, an unresolved V gene accounts for under half, and the remainder has no known explanation. V and J calls and clone size are copied from that table; D and trimming were computed from the DNA. This sample is represented by roughly 230,000 clones; 82% of them were singletons. The ten largest clones represent roughly 3.5% of the sample.

This clone was seen just once. The clone's antigen remains unknown. Within one base of it there is no much larger clone, and no base qualities were kept. The sequenced sample was PBMCs or T cells enriched from blood (not recorded which). This clonotype was obtained from a woman aged 60 to 75 who had recovered from COVID-19.

The base sequence is TGTGCCAGCAGCACACAGGGGGGAGGTTCACCCCTCCACTTT. This translates into CASSTQGGGSPLHF. This chain is built from TRBV7-2 and TRBJ1-6; 8 nucleotides in the junction match TRBD1. The germline V gene specifies SGHTA as CDR1 and FQGNSA as CDR2. The V end gives up 5 bases and the J end 9 bases, leaving 6 bases in the junction not matched to a gene. The CDR3 runs 14 residues from the cysteine to the phenylalanine. The sequence is cut down to CDR3 DNA, 42 bases in frame from base 1.